Listed here is a single T cell receptor (beta chain). The antigen is unknown. These data are taken from a study of blood T cells in healthy people across ages. Together with a sample-barcoded 5' primer, a J-beta primer mix was included in a second PCR lasting about 7 to 12 cycles. TCRdb itself ran the 5' RACE reads through MiXCR, one entry per CDR3 protein. There are around 600,000 distinct CDR3 sequences in the sample; around 50% occur only once, and under 30% lies in the top ten. From germline, CDR1 is SGHKS and CDR2 YYEKEE (reference sequence). Trimming pared 1 base from V and 1 base from J, leaving 10 bases between. This CDR3 has 15 amino acids. Study-level points and caveats: Naive and antigen-experienced cells could not be conclusively compared, given unsorted PBMCs.

Sequenced input: blood. The gene calls are TRBV5-5 and TRBJ2-3; unclear D gene. The TCR comes from an elderly man in good health. CDR3 DNA: TGTGCCAGCAGCTTGTTGGACGGAGGCACAGATACGCAGTATTTT. Translating gives CASSLLDGGTDTQYF.